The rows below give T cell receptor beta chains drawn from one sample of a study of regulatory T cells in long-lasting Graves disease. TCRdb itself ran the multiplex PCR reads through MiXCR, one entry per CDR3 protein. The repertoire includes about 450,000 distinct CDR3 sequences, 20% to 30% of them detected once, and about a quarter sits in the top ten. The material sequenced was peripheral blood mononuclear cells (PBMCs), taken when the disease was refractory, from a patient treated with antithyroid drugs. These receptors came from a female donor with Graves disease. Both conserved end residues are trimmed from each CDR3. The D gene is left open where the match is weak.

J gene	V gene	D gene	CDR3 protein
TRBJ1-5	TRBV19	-	ASNPRQVNQPQH
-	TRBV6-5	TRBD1	ASSSTRGQKGNEQF
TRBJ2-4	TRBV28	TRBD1	ASSLLGTAAKSIQY
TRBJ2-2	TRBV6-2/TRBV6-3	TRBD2	ASSYTSGREINTGELF
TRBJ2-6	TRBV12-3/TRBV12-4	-	ASSDTGAISGANVLT
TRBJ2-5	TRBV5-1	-	ASSLTSVQETQY
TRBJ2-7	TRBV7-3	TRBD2	ASSIGTSGRDEQY
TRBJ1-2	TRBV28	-	ASSPGRWGDYGYT
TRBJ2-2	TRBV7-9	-	ASRPGTLGTGELF
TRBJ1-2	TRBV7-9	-	ASSLGGDGYT
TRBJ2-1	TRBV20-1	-	SADVISYNEQF
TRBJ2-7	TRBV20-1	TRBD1	SAREGQDYEQY
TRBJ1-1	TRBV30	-	AWSLQLNTEAF
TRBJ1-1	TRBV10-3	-	AISELSLSMNTEAF
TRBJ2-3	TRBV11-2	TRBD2	ASILRLAGGSKSTDTQY
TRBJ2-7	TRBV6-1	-	ASTSRGSTYEQY
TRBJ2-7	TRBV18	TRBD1	ASSPLGQGAHEQY
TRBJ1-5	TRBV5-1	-	ASSLGGADDTFQPQH
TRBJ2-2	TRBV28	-	ASSLTPTVPGELF
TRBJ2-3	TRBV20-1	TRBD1	SASKQGARNTQY
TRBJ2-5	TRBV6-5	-	ASSSITGLGETQY
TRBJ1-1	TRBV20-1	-	SARALGRMNTEAF
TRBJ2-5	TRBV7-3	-	ASSLKPGPYQETQY
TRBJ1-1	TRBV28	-	ASSPSGGGDTEAF
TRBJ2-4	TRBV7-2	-	ASSLSVLAKNIQY
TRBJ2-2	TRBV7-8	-	ASSITGGWDTGELF
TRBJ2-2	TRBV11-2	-	ASSLDRLVTGELF
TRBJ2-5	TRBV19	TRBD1	ASSVDRGGETQY
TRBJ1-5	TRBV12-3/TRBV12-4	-	ASSLRGTQPQH
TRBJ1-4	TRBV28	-	ASTTGLLEKLF
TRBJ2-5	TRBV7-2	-	ASSTGVLAQY
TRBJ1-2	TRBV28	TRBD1	ASSPGTGGAGYGYT
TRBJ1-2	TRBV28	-	ASSLSGGIYGYT
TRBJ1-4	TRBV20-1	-	SATEAQPLEKLF
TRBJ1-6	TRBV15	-	ATGTLRNSPLH
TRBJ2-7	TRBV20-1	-	SGVAIRTYEQY
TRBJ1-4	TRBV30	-	AWSERGGGKLF
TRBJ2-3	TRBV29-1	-	SLRGRGDTQY
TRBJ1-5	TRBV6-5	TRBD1	ASSYTQGLGQPQH
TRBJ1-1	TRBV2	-	ASSVSALSNTEAF
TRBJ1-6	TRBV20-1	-	SAPRNSNSPLH
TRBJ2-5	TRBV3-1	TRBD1	ASSHRTGLETQH
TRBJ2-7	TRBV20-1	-	SATPRTVPYEQY
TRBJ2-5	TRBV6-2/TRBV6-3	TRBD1	ASSYGQGERETQY
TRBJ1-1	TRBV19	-	ASSGTLDRNTEAF
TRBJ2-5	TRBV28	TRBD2	ASSPIAGGPKKTQY